A selection of T cell receptor beta chains follows, all from one sample in a study of blood T cell repertoires in COVID-19. This table comes from immunoSEQ multiplex PCR, and its TCRdb copy is limited to in-frame clones, with some not included. Of approximately 220,000 clones in the sample, around 85% were seen once. The sample comprised PBMCs or T cells enriched from blood (not recorded which). The receptors were gathered from a woman in her 40s with acute COVID-19. Both conserved end residues are part of each CDR3. D genes are given only for firm matches. Not every row has a clone size; where given, it reads once, few, many or a size class.

D	size	V	J	CDR3	DNA
-	-	TRBV7-9	TRBJ2-7	CASSRQYEQYF	TGTGCCAGCAGCCGTCAGTACGAGCAGTACTTC
TRBD1	-	TRBV4-2	TRBJ2-7	CASSQLEGTGAEQYF	TGTGCCAGCAGCCAACTTGAGGGGACAGGGGCCGAGCAGTACTTC
-	-	TRBV29-1	TRBJ1-3	CSVALTGERGNTIYF	TGCAGCGTTGCGCTTACGGGGGAGAGGGGAAACACCATATATTTT
TRBD2	-	TRBV6-4	TRBJ2-2	CASSPTSGRDTGELFF	TGTGCCAGCAGTCCCACTAGCGGGAGGGACACCGGGGAGCTGTTTTTT
-	-	TRBV11-2	TRBJ2-5	CASSLIFEPSLIRETQYF	TGTGCCAGCAGCTTAATTTTCGAACCAAGTCTAATTCGAGAGACCCAGTACTTC
TRBD1	once	TRBV2	TRBJ1-6	CASSEEPGQGFSPLHF	TGTGCCAGCAGTGAAGAGCCGGGACAGGGGTTTTCACCCCTCCACTTT
TRBD2	-	TRBV5-1	TRBJ2-3	CASSLLTAGGGTDTQYF	TGCGCCAGCAGCTTGCTGACAGCGGGAGGTGGTACAGATACGCAGTATTTT
TRBD2	-	TRBV14	TRBJ2-1	CASSLTAGGVNEQFF	TGTGCCAGCAGCCTTACAGCGGGAGGCGTAAATGAGCAGTTCTTC
TRBD2	-	TRBV6-1	TRBJ2-7	CASSDSGVTSGVF	TGTGCCAGCAGTGATTCCGGCGTGACTAGCGGGGTCTTC
TRBD2	-	TRBV11-3	TRBJ2-1	CASSSPGLAGGFYANEQFF	TGTGCCAGCAGCTCCCCGGGACTAGCGGGAGGGTTTTATGCGAATGAGCAGTTCTTC
TRBD1	-	TRBV29-1	TRBJ2-7	CSVAGGTSEQYF	TGCAGCGTTGCAGGGGGTACTAGTGAGCAGTACTTC
-	-	TRBV7-8	TRBJ1-3	CASSLLGARSGNTIYF	TGTGCCAGCAGCCTCCTTGGGGCCAGATCTGGAAACACCATATATTTT
-	-	TRBV7-2	TRBJ2-2	CASSLDFGSGELFF	TGTGCCAGCAGCCTCGACTTTGGGTCCGGGGAGCTGTTTTTT